A selection of T cell receptor beta chains follows, all from one sample in a study of blood T cell repertoires in COVID-19. Libraries were prepared by immunoSEQ multiplex PCR; TCRdb keeps only in-frame clonotypes and omits some of them. Here the sample spans 23,000 or so clones, more than 80% being singletons. Sequenced sample: peripheral blood. Receptors originate from a human donor in a cohort sampled during active COVID-19. Each CDR3 is given with its conserved first and last residue. Each record gives: J gene, clone size, V gene, CDR3 protein. The listing skips clone size in some rows; elsewhere it reads once, few, many or a size class.

>TRBJ2-2|-|TRBV30
CAWSPRGDTGELFF
>TRBJ2-3|-|TRBV5-1
CASKQGASTDTQYF
>TRBJ1-2|once|TRBV10-3
CAVSPTGERIDGYTF
>TRBJ1-5|-|TRBV30
CAWSSGRGNQPQHF
>TRBJ2-2|-|TRBV4-1
CASSQGSANTGELFF
>TRBJ1-5|-|TRBV30
CAWSVVGGNQPQHF
>TRBJ1-5|-|TRBV7-6
CASSLGSYSGGLNQPQHF
>TRBJ2-5|once|TRBV10-3
CAISESKAGVETQYF
>TRBJ1-3|-|TRBV7-2
CASSVRTGEGNTIYF
>TRBJ1-6|-|TRBV19
CASRINGVSPLHF
>TRBJ1-2|-|TRBV4-1
CASGGVDSSYGYTF
>TRBJ2-2|once|TRBV6-5
CASSSHTNTGELFF
>TRBJ1-5|-|TRBV11-2
CASSLDTGRGPQHF
>TRBJ2-2|-|TRBV4-1
CASTTGLAGHNTGELFF
>TRBJ1-1|-|TRBV5-1
CASSSEGGRTTEAFF
>TRBJ1-5|-|TRBV6-2/TRBV6-3
CASSYPRTGVGQPQHF
>TRBJ2-1|-|TRBV10-1
CASSESPGYSYNEQFF
>TRBJ2-7|-|TRBV20-1
CSASSGHEQYF
>TRBJ1-1|-|TRBV6-2/TRBV6-3
CASSNHMNTEAFF
>TRBJ1-4|-|TRBV3-1/TRBV3-2
CASSQLSAGGEKLFF
>TRBJ2-2|-|TRBV28
CASSFQTSGSNGELFF
>TRBJ2-1|-|TRBV4-1
CASSQWENRGPRLGQFF
>TRBJ1-2|-|TRBV7-2
CASSSPGQDHYGYTF
>TRBJ1-3|-|TRBV6-1
CASSEAKGTGGLNTIYF
>TRBJ1-1|-|TRBV4-2
CASSQASGVDTEAFF
>TRBJ2-2|-|TRBV9
CASGPSGRSPGELFF
>TRBJ2-1|-|TRBV30
CAWSSGTPNYNEQFF
>TRBJ2-7|-|TRBV27
CASSLKDRGYEQYF
>TRBJ2-7|-|TRBV7-2
CASSLDPVVGTRQYF
>TRBJ1-1|-|TRBV4-1
CASSQASVNTEAFF
>TRBJ1-4|-|TRBV6-5
CASSSFYATNEKLFF
>TRBJ2-2|-|TRBV5-1
CASSLQGVDYTGELFF
>TRBJ1-2|once|TRBV27
CASSLGQEYYGYTF
>TRBJ2-6|-|TRBV7-9
CASSLELTGDLSGANVLTF
>TRBJ2-5|-|TRBV7-3
CASSLTLEETQYF
>TRBJ2-7|-|TRBV5-1
CASSSGTGGNEQYF
>TRBJ2-3|-|TRBV4-3
CASSQGLASGGNADTQYF
>TRBJ1-4|once|TRBV5-6
CASSLIRSGGEKLFF
>TRBJ1-5|-|TRBV19
CASTSPGGRNQPQHF
>TRBJ1-1|once|TRBV7-3
CASSLNGEGSEAFF
>TRBJ1-2|-|TRBV7-3
CASSPGGGPIGYTF
>TRBJ2-4|-|TRBV11-2
CASSPDRQVGRNIQYF
>TRBJ2-3|-|TRBV6-5
CASSLSGRRADTQYF
>TRBJ2-2|few|TRBV2
CASRRTGANTGELFF
>TRBJ2-1|-|TRBV9
CASSRGGITYNEQFF
>TRBJ1-2|-|TRBV30
CAWKGTGIDYGYTF
>TRBJ1-2|-|TRBV30
CAWSIPAGNYGYTF